A selection of T cell receptor beta chains follows, all from one sample in a study of T cell responses to AZD1222 COVID-19 vaccine. The protocol was immunoSEQ multiplex PCR, while the TCRdb copy is restricted to in-frame clones and leaves out a portion. The repertoire has fewer than 200,000 clones, roughly 89% of them found once; the top ten carry 1.5% to 2%. This sample comprised peripheral blood, obtained on day 0 of AZD1222 vaccination. Source of these receptors: an adult in good health. CDR3s include the opening cysteine and the closing phenylalanine or tryptophan. Each record gives: V gene, J gene, clone size, D gene, CDR3 length, CDR3 DNA, CDR3 protein. D genes are given only for firm matches. Rows may omit the clone size; those that give it use once, few, many or a size class.

v_gene: TRBV7-2; j_gene: TRBJ2-5; abundance: .; d_gene: TRBD2; len: 18; CDR3nt: TGTGCCAGCAGCTTAGGACTAGCGGGAGGGCCTGGTCAAGAGACCCAGTACTTC; CDR3aa: CASSLGLAGGPGQETQYF
v_gene: TRBV28; j_gene: TRBJ1-2; abundance: .; d_gene: TRBD1; len: 18; CDR3nt: TGTGCCACCCCGAAGGGGAGGGGGCACTCGGAGACTAACTATGGCTACACCTTC; CDR3aa: CATPKGRGHSETNYGYTF
v_gene: TRBV6-5; j_gene: TRBJ2-7; abundance: .; d_gene: .; len: 13; CDR3nt: TGTGCCAGCAGCCCCGGCGGCTCCTACGAGCAGTACTTC; CDR3aa: CASSPGGSYEQYF
v_gene: TRBV28; j_gene: TRBJ2-7; abundance: .; d_gene: .; len: 14; CDR3nt: TGTGCCAGCAGTCCGACGTGGGGAGTCTACGAGCAGTACTTC; CDR3aa: CASSPTWGVYEQYF
v_gene: TRBV12-5; j_gene: TRBJ1-4; abundance: .; d_gene: TRBD1; len: 18; CDR3nt: TGTGCTAGTGGTTTGGTGTTAGTCCCGGACAGGGGTAAGGAAAAACTGTTTTTT; CDR3aa: CASGLVLVPDRGKEKLFF
v_gene: TRBV27; j_gene: TRBJ2-2; abundance: .; d_gene: TRBD2; len: 18; CDR3nt: TGTGCCAGCAGTTTACCCCCTGTGGCGGGAGGGCCCCCCGGGGAGCTGTTTTTT; CDR3aa: CASSLPPVAGGPPGELFF
v_gene: TRBV10-2; j_gene: TRBJ2-5; abundance: .; d_gene: TRBD2; len: 17; CDR3nt: TGCGCCAGCAGTGAGATGGTTTCTAGCGGGGCCCAAGAGACCCAGTACTTC; CDR3aa: CASSEMVSSGAQETQYF
v_gene: TRBV5-8; j_gene: TRBJ2-1; abundance: once; d_gene: .; len: 14; CDR3nt: TGTGCCACCCGAACGAGGGCCGGTGGGAATGAGCAGTTCTTC; CDR3aa: CATRTRAGGNEQFF
v_gene: TRBV5-1; j_gene: TRBJ1-3; abundance: .; d_gene: TRBD1; len: 16; CDR3nt: TGCGCCAGCAGTCCTAATGCCGGACAGGCAATAAACACCATATATTTT; CDR3aa: CASSPNAGQAINTIYF
v_gene: TRBV30; j_gene: TRBJ1-4; abundance: .; d_gene: TRBD1; len: 13; CDR3nt: TGTGCCTGGAGCCCCAGTAGGGACAGAAGACTGTTTTTT; CDR3aa: CAWSPSRDRRLFF
v_gene: TRBV7-9; j_gene: TRBJ1-1; abundance: few; d_gene: .; len: 16; CDR3nt: TGTGCCAGCAGCCTCCAGCCGGGACCAATGAACACTGAAGCTTTCTTT; CDR3aa: CASSLQPGPMNTEAFF
v_gene: TRBV5-1; j_gene: TRBJ2-1; abundance: .; d_gene: .; len: 13; CDR3nt: TGCGCCAACGCGACAGGCCCGAAGTATCAGCAGTTCTTC; CDR3aa: CANATGPKYQQFF
v_gene: TRBV3-1/TRBV3-2; j_gene: TRBJ2-3; abundance: .; d_gene: TRBD2; len: 16; CDR3nt: TGTGCCAGCAGCCAAGTAACGCGGGGGGCCGTTGATACGCAGTATTTT; CDR3aa: CASSQVTRGAVDTQYF
v_gene: TRBV28; j_gene: TRBJ1-5; abundance: .; d_gene: .; len: 12; CDR3nt: TGTGCCAGCAGTTTGGATGTTCAGCCCCAGCATTTT; CDR3aa: CASSLDVQPQHF
v_gene: TRBV9; j_gene: TRBJ1-2; abundance: .; d_gene: TRBD1; len: 14; CDR3nt: TGTGCCAGCACCGGACAGGGTGCGGTAAATGGCTACACCTTC; CDR3aa: CASTGQGAVNGYTF
v_gene: TRBV6-2/TRBV6-3; j_gene: TRBJ2-7; abundance: .; d_gene: .; len: 12; CDR3nt: TGTGCCAGCAGTCGGGACACCTACGAGCAGTACTTC; CDR3aa: CASSRDTYEQYF
v_gene: TRBV6-5; j_gene: TRBJ2-7; abundance: .; d_gene: .; len: 11; CDR3nt: TGTGCCAGCCGCAATATCTACGAGCAGTACTTC; CDR3aa: CASRNIYEQYF
v_gene: TRBV6-2/TRBV6-3; j_gene: TRBJ2-1; abundance: .; d_gene: TRBD1; len: 15; CDR3nt: TGTGCCAGCAGTGACCCCGGGACAGGCAACAATGAGCAGTTCTTC; CDR3aa: CASSDPGTGNNEQFF
v_gene: TRBV10-3; j_gene: TRBJ1-1; abundance: .; d_gene: .; len: 16; CDR3nt: TGTGCCATCGGGGAGGGAGGCAGAAAGATGAACACTGAAGCTTTCTTT; CDR3aa: CAIGEGGRKMNTEAFF
v_gene: TRBV5-8; j_gene: TRBJ1-5; abundance: few; d_gene: TRBD1; len: 16; CDR3nt: TGTGCCAGCAGCCCGACGACAGGGGTATTGGCTCAGCCCCAGCATTTT; CDR3aa: CASSPTTGVLAQPQHF
v_gene: TRBV20-1; j_gene: TRBJ2-5; abundance: .; d_gene: TRBD2; len: 18; CDR3nt: TGCAGTGCTAGTTCGGTCTTGGGCGGGAGGGCCCTGGGAGAGACCCAGTACTTC; CDR3aa: CSASSVLGGRALGETQYF
v_gene: TRBV30; j_gene: TRBJ2-7; abundance: .; d_gene: .; len: 15; CDR3nt: TGTGCCTGGAGTTGGGGAGGAAAGTCCGTCTACGAGCAGTACTTC; CDR3aa: CAWSWGGKSVYEQYF
v_gene: TRBV4-2; j_gene: TRBJ1-1; abundance: .; d_gene: .; len: 15; CDR3nt: TGTGCCAGCAGCTACGGGTTGTCAGGGGAGTCTGAAGCTTTCTTT; CDR3aa: CASSYGLSGESEAFF
v_gene: TRBV5-1; j_gene: TRBJ2-5; abundance: .; d_gene: .; len: 17; CDR3nt: TGCGCCAGCAGCAAGGGGGCGTGGGAGCGGGCCCAAGAGACCCAGTACTTC; CDR3aa: CASSKGAWERAQETQYF
v_gene: TRBV28; j_gene: TRBJ1-6; abundance: .; d_gene: .; len: 15; CDR3nt: TGTGCCAGTATGGGCGGGGCGACCTATAATTCACCCCTCCACTTT; CDR3aa: CASMGGATYNSPLHF
v_gene: TRBV5-1; j_gene: TRBJ1-1; abundance: .; d_gene: .; len: 14; CDR3nt: TGCGCCAGCAGCCCAGCAGGGGAGAACACTGAAGCTTTCTTT; CDR3aa: CASSPAGENTEAFF
v_gene: TRBV4-1; j_gene: TRBJ1-4; abundance: .; d_gene: .; len: 15; CDR3nt: TGCGCCAGCAGCCGGTGGTTAGGGTCTAATGAAAAACTGTTTTTT; CDR3aa: CASSRWLGSNEKLFF
v_gene: TRBV19; j_gene: TRBJ2-1; abundance: .; d_gene: .; len: 14; CDR3nt: TGTGCCAGTAGCAGGCTACATCTCCTCAATGAGCAGTTCTTC; CDR3aa: CASSRLHLLNEQFF
v_gene: TRBV28; j_gene: TRBJ2-3; abundance: .; d_gene: .; len: 15; CDR3nt: TGTGCCAGCAGTCTAACAGGGAAGGGGGAGGATACGCAGTATTTT; CDR3aa: CASSLTGKGEDTQYF
v_gene: TRBV28; j_gene: TRBJ1-2; abundance: .; d_gene: TRBD1; len: 13; CDR3nt: TGTGCCAGCGAAGGGACAGGGGTAGGCGGCTACACCTTC; CDR3aa: CASEGTGVGGYTF
v_gene: TRBV27; j_gene: TRBJ1-1; abundance: once; d_gene: TRBD1; len: 17; CDR3nt: TGTGCCAGCAGTCCGATACGACAGGGGGCGTTTTATCCTGAAGCTTTCTTT; CDR3aa: CASSPIRQGAFYPEAFF
v_gene: TRBV7-3; j_gene: TRBJ1-2; abundance: few; d_gene: TRBD1; len: 15; CDR3nt: TGTGCCAGCAGCCCCTCGGGGACAGGGGGCTATGGCTACACCTTC; CDR3aa: CASSPSGTGGYGYTF
v_gene: TRBV4-1; j_gene: TRBJ1-3; abundance: .; d_gene: .; len: 16; CDR3nt: TGCGCCAGCAGCCAAGGACCCAGGGTAGCTGGAAACACCATATATTTT; CDR3aa: CASSQGPRVAGNTIYF
v_gene: TRBV14; j_gene: TRBJ1-6; abundance: .; d_gene: .; len: 14; CDR3nt: TGTGCCAGCAGCCAAGAGTTCGGCAATTCACCCCTCCACTTT; CDR3aa: CASSQEFGNSPLHF
v_gene: TRBV30; j_gene: TRBJ1-5; abundance: .; d_gene: TRBD1; len: 12; CDR3nt: TGTGCCTGGGACAGGGAGAATCAGCCCCAGCATTTT; CDR3aa: CAWDRENQPQHF
v_gene: TRBV7-2; j_gene: TRBJ1-3; abundance: few; d_gene: .; len: 15; CDR3nt: TGTGCCAGCAGCCCGAGCACGGACTCTGGAAACACCATATATTTT; CDR3aa: CASSPSTDSGNTIYF
v_gene: TRBV2; j_gene: TRBJ2-3; abundance: .; d_gene: .; len: 14; CDR3nt: TGTGCCAGCAGTATTGGAGGGAGTAGTGATACGCAGTATTTT; CDR3aa: CASSIGGSSDTQYF
v_gene: TRBV19; j_gene: TRBJ1-2; abundance: once; d_gene: .; len: 14; CDR3nt: TGTGCCAGTAGTATCGCGACAGTAAACTATGGCTACACCTTC; CDR3aa: CASSIATVNYGYTF
v_gene: TRBV10-2; j_gene: TRBJ2-7; abundance: .; d_gene: .; len: 11; CDR3nt: TGCGCCAGCAGTGAGCCCGACGAGCAGTACTTC; CDR3aa: CASSEPDEQYF
v_gene: TRBV2; j_gene: TRBJ1-6; abundance: .; d_gene: TRBD1; len: 13; CDR3nt: TGTGCCAGCGGGGGACAGGGAGGATCACCCCTCCACTTT; CDR3aa: CASGGQGGSPLHF
v_gene: TRBV28; j_gene: TRBJ1-1; abundance: .; d_gene: TRBD1; len: 14; CDR3nt: TGTGCCAGCAGTTACCCTAGGGGGCGGACTGAAGCTTTCTTT; CDR3aa: CASSYPRGRTEAFF
v_gene: TRBV6-5; j_gene: TRBJ2-2; abundance: .; d_gene: .; len: 14; CDR3nt: TGTGCCAGCAGTTACGCAGGGCGTGCCGGGGAGCTGTTTTTT; CDR3aa: CASSYAGRAGELFF
v_gene: TRBV13; j_gene: TRBJ2-3; abundance: .; d_gene: .; len: 15; CDR3nt: TGTGCCAGCAGCTTCAGGGACTTTAGCACAGATACGCAGTATTTT; CDR3aa: CASSFRDFSTDTQYF
v_gene: TRBV11-1; j_gene: TRBJ2-1; abundance: .; d_gene: .; len: 11; CDR3nt: TGTGCCAGCAGCTTGGGGCATGAGCAGTTCTTC; CDR3aa: CASSLGHEQFF
v_gene: TRBV28; j_gene: TRBJ1-1; abundance: .; d_gene: .; len: 11; CDR3nt: TGTGCCAGCAGTTTCCAGATAGAAGCTTTCTTT; CDR3aa: CASSFQIEAFF
v_gene: TRBV18; j_gene: TRBJ1-1; abundance: few; d_gene: .; len: 14; CDR3nt: TGTGCCAGCTTGGGGGAGGGGGTGAACACTGAAGCTTTCTTT; CDR3aa: CASLGEGVNTEAFF
v_gene: TRBV10-2; j_gene: TRBJ2-3; abundance: few; d_gene: TRBD1; len: 18; CDR3nt: TGCGCCAGCAGTGACCCAGTACGCAGGGGGCCCCGCACAGATACGCAGTATTTT; CDR3aa: CASSDPVRRGPRTDTQYF
v_gene: TRBV6-6; j_gene: TRBJ1-2; abundance: once; d_gene: .; len: 13; CDR3nt: TGTGCCGGTTCGACACCGACTAACTATGGCTACACCTTC; CDR3aa: CAGSTPTNYGYTF